This is a list of T cell receptor beta chains from one sample in a study of blood T cell repertoires in COVID-19. Here immunoSEQ multiplex PCR was the method, and the copy in TCRdb shows in-frame clones only, minus some. The sample lists roughly 91,000 clones, more than 60% occurring once. Sequenced input: peripheral blood. These receptors came from a man in his 70s with acute or convalescent COVID-19. The CDR3 runs from the conserved cysteine through the conserved F or W. A D gene is named only where the DNA matches it firmly. Size values are once, few and many counts, or a class for expanded clones, and some rows have none.

J: TRBJ1-2
size: NA
V: TRBV5-5
D: TRBD1
CDR3: CATTGGYGYTF
DNA: TGTGCCACAACAGGGGGCTATGGCTACACCTTC

J: TRBJ2-7
size: few
V: TRBV7-9
D: NA
CDR3: CASSFGQNEQYF
DNA: TGTGCCAGCAGCTTCGGACAGAACGAGCAGTACTTC

J: TRBJ2-1
size: NA
V: TRBV28
D: NA
CDR3: CASSLRGGWSYNEQFF
DNA: TGTGCCAGCAGTTTAAGAGGAGGGTGGTCCTACAATGAGCAGTTCTTC

J: TRBJ1-1
size: NA
V: TRBV11-2
D: TRBD1
CDR3: CASSWGQYPPRTEAFF
DNA: TGTGCCAGCAGCTGGGGACAGTACCCTCCGAGGACTGAAGCTTTCTTT

J: TRBJ2-1
size: NA
V: TRBV29-1
D: NA
CDR3: CSVYPPGAYNEQFF
DNA: TGCAGCGTTTACCCGCCCGGGGCCTACAATGAGCAGTTCTTC

J: TRBJ2-2
size: NA
V: TRBV2
D: TRBD1
CDR3: CASSPDRVHTGELFF
DNA: TGTGCCAGCAGTCCGGACAGGGTCCACACCGGGGAGCTGTTTTTT

J: TRBJ2-1
size: NA
V: TRBV19
D: NA
CDR3: CASSRQSYNEQFF
DNA: TGTGCCAGTAGTAGACAGTCCTACAATGAGCAGTTCTTC

J: TRBJ2-7
size: NA
V: TRBV12-3/TRBV12-4
D: NA
CDR3: CASSSLSYEQYF
DNA: TGTGCCAGCAGTTCTTTATCCTACGAGCAGTACTTC

J: TRBJ2-3
size: NA
V: TRBV5-1
D: TRBD1
CDR3: CASSSASPSSATGADTQYF
DNA: TGCGCCAGCAGCTCCGCCTCCCCCTCGTCTGCCACAGGGGCAGATACGCAGTATTTT

J: TRBJ1-2
size: NA
V: TRBV6-5
D: TRBD1
CDR3: CASSLRGPDGYTF
DNA: TGTGCCAGCAGTTTAAGGGGGCCAGATGGCTACACCTTC

J: TRBJ2-1
size: NA
V: TRBV7-8
D: TRBD2
CDR3: CASSTQRGDSYNEQFF
DNA: TGTGCCAGCAGCACACAGCGGGGGGACTCCTACAATGAGCAGTTCTTC

J: TRBJ1-5
size: NA
V: TRBV6-6
D: TRBD1
CDR3: CASSPGTGGAGNQPQHF
DNA: TGTGCCAGCAGTCCCGGGACAGGGGGCGCCGGCAATCAGCCCCAGCATTTT

J: TRBJ2-5
size: NA
V: TRBV7-9
D: TRBD2
CDR3: CASSRLAGGHETQYF
DNA: TGTGCCAGCAGCCGACTAGCGGGGGGGCATGAGACCCAGTACTTC

J: TRBJ2-3
size: once
V: TRBV10-3
D: NA
CDR3: CAISDTGDTQYF
DNA: TGTGCCATCAGTGACACGGGGGATACGCAGTATTTT

J: TRBJ2-5
size: once
V: TRBV5-4
D: TRBD2
CDR3: CASSFGLAGGFSETQYF
DNA: TGTGCCAGCAGCTTCGGACTAGCGGGGGGGTTCAGTGAGACCCAGTACTTC

J: TRBJ2-3
size: once
V: TRBV10-3
D: TRBD1
CDR3: CAISETGGWVDTQYF
DNA: TGTGCCATCAGTGAGACAGGGGGATGGGTAGATACGCAGTATTTT

J: TRBJ1-5
size: few
V: TRBV6-1
D: NA
CDR3: CASSVAGRRDNQPQHF
DNA: TGTGCCAGCAGTGTAGCGGGGAGGCGGGACAATCAGCCCCAGCATTTT

J: TRBJ2-5
size: NA
V: TRBV2
D: NA
CDR3: CASSELLQETQYF
DNA: TGTGCCAGCAGTGAATTACTACAAGAGACCCAGTACTTC

J: TRBJ1-6
size: NA
V: TRBV10-3
D: NA
CDR3: CAISDQHNSPLHF
DNA: TGTGCCATCAGTGACCAACACAATTCACCCCTCCACTTT

J: TRBJ2-5
size: NA
V: TRBV10-3
D: TRBD2
CDR3: CAISEAASGVETQYF
DNA: TGTGCCATCAGTGAGGCCGCTAGCGGGGTAGAGACCCAGTACTTC

J: TRBJ1-2
size: NA
V: TRBV5-1
D: TRBD1
CDR3: CASSTGQGNAAGYTF
DNA: TGCGCCAGCAGCACAGGACAGGGTAATGCCGCCGGCTACACCTTC

J: TRBJ2-1
size: NA
V: TRBV24-1
D: TRBD2
CDR3: CATSGPGGPGYNEQFF
DNA: TGTGCCACCAGTGGCCCGGGGGGGCCGGGATACAATGAGCAGTTCTTC

J: TRBJ1-4
size: NA
V: TRBV9
D: NA
CDR3: CASSVSSGINEKLFF
DNA: TGTGCCAGCAGCGTAAGCTCAGGGATTAATGAAAAACTGTTTTTT

J: TRBJ2-7
size: NA
V: TRBV5-1
D: TRBD1
CDR3: CASSSDRDEQYF
DNA: TGCGCCAGCAGCTCGGACAGGGACGAGCAGTACTTC

J: TRBJ2-3
size: NA
V: TRBV24-1
D: TRBD2
CDR3: CATSDGTSGSTDTQYF
DNA: TGTGCCACCAGTGATGGGACTAGCGGTAGCACAGATACGCAGTATTTT

J: TRBJ1-2
size: NA
V: TRBV5-4
D: TRBD1
CDR3: CASSFGQGADLGYTF
DNA: TGTGCCAGCAGCTTTGGACAGGGGGCTGATTTGGGCTACACCTTC

J: TRBJ2-3
size: NA
V: TRBV24-1
D: NA
CDR3: CATSDYGPGRPRTDTQYF
DNA: TGTGCCACCAGTGATTATGGCCCGGGAAGGCCCCGCACAGATACGCAGTATTTT

J: TRBJ2-3
size: NA
V: TRBV5-6
D: NA
CDR3: CASSHSLAGTTDTQYF
DNA: TGTGCCAGCAGTCACAGCCTGGCGGGGACCACAGATACGCAGTATTTT

J: TRBJ2-1
size: NA
V: TRBV29-1
D: TRBD2
CDR3: CSVGIAGGGEQFF
DNA: TGCAGCGTTGGGATCGCGGGGGGCGGTGAGCAGTTCTTC

J: TRBJ2-7
size: NA
V: TRBV12-3/TRBV12-4
D: TRBD1
CDR3: CASSTGVAREQYF
DNA: TGTGCCAGCAGTACAGGGGTGGCTCGCGAGCAGTACTTC

J: TRBJ1-5
size: few
V: TRBV5-6
D: TRBD1
CDR3: CASSLGTGGQPQHF
DNA: TGTGCCAGCAGCCTAGGGACAGGGGGTCAGCCCCAGCATTTT